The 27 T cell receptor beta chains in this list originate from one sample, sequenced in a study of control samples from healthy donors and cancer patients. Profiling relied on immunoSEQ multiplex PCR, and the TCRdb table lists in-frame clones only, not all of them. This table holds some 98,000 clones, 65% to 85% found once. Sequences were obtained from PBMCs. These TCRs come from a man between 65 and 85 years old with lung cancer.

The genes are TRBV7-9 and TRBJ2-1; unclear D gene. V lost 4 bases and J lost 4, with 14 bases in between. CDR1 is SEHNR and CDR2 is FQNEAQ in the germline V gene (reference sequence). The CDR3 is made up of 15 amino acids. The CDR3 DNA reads TGTGCCAGCAGCTCCGCGGCCTTTGATTACAATGAGCAGTTCTTC. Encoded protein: CASSSAAFDYNEQFF. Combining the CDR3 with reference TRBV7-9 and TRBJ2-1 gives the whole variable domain DTGVSQNPRHKITKRGQNVTFRCDPISEHNRLYWYRQTLGQGPEFLTYFQNEAQLEKSRLLSDRFSAERPKGSFSTLEIQRTEQGDSAMYLCASSSAAFDYNEQFFGPGTRLTVL.

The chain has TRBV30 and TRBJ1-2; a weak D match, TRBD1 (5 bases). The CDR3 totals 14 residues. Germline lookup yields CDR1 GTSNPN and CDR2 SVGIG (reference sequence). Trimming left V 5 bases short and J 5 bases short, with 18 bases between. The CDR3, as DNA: TGTGCCTGGGGACATTCCACAGGCCCATATGGCTACACCTTC. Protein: CAWGHSTGPYGYTF. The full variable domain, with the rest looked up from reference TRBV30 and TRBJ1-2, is SQTIHQWPATLVQPVGSPLSLECTVEGTSNPNLYWYRQAAGRGLQLLFYSVGIGQISSEVPQNLSASRPQDRQFILSSKKLLLSDSGFYLCAWGHSTGPYGYTFGSGTRLTVV.

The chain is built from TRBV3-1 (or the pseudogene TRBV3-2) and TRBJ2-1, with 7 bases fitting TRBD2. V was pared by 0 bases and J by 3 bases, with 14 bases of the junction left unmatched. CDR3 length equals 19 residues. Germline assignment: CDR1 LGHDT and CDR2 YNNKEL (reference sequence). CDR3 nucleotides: TGTGCCAGCAGCCAAGACGCTCCTGGGAGGGCGGGGAGCTACAATGAGCAGTTCTTC. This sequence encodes CASSQDAPGRAGSYNEQFF.

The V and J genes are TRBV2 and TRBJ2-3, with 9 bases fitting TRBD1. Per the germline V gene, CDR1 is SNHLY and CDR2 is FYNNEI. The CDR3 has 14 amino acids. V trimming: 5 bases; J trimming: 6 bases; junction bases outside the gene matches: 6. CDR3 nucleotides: TGTGCCAGCAGTCGACAGGGGGAGAGGGATACGCAGTATTTT. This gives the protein CASSRQGERDTQYF.

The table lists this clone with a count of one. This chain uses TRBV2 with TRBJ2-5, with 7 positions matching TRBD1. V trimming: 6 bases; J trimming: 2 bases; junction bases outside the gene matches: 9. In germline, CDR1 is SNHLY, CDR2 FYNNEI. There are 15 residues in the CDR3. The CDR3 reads CASRRDRQVQETQYF. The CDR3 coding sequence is TGTGCCAGCAGGAGGGACAGACAAGTACAAGAGACCCAGTACTTC.

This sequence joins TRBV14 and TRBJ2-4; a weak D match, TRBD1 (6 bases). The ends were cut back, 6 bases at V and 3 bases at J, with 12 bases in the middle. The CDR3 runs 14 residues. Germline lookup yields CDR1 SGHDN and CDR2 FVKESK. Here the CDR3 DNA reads TGTGCCAGCAGTTCCCAGGGGAGCAAAAACATTCAGTACTTC. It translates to CASSSQGSKNIQYF. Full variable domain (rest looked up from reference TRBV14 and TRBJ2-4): EAGVTQFPSHSVIEKGQTVTLRCDPISGHDNLYWYRRVMGKEIKFLLHFVKESKQDESGMPNNRFLAERTGGTYSTLKVQPAELEDSGVYFCASSSQGSKNIQYFGAGTRLSVL.

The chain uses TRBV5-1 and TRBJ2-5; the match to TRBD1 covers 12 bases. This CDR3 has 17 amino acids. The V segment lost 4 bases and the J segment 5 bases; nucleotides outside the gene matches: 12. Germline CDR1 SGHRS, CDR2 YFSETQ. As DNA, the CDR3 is TGCGCCAGCAGCCACGGGACAGGGGGCTTGATTTTCGAGACCCAGTACTTC. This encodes CASSHGTGGLIFETQYF. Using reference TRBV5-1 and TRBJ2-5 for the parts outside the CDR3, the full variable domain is KAGVTQTPRYLIKTRGQQVTLSCSPISGHRSVSWYQQTPGQGLQFLFEYFSETQRNKGNFPGRFSGRQFSNSRSEMNVSTLELGDSALYLCASSHGTGGLIFETQYFGPGTRLLVL.

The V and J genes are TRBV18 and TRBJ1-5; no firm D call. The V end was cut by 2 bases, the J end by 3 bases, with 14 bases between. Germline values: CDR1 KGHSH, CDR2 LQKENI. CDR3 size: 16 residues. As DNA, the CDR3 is TGTGCCAGCTCACCATCGGCAGCATGGAACAATCAGCCCCAGCATTTT. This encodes CASSPSAAWNNQPQHF. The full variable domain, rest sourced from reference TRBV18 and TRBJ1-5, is NAGVMQNPRHLVRRRGQEARLRCSPMKGHSHVYWYRQLPEEGLKFMVYLQKENIIDESGMPKERFSAEFPKEGPSILRIQQVVRGDSAAYFCASSPSAAWNNQPQHFGDGTRLSIL.

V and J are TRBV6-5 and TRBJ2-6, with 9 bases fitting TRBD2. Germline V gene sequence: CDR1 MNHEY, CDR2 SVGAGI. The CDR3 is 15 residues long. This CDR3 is CASAGGHSGANVLTF. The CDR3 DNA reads TGTGCTTCAGCGGGGGGCCATTCTGGGGCCAACGTCCTGACTTTC.

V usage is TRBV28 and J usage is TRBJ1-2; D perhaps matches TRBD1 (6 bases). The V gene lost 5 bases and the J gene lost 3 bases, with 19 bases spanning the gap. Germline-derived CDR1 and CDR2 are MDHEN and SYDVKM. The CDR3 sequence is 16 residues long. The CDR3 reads CASSTGLGGLDYGYTF. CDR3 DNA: TGTGCCAGCAGTACTGGATTAGGGGGGTTGGACTATGGCTACACCTTC.

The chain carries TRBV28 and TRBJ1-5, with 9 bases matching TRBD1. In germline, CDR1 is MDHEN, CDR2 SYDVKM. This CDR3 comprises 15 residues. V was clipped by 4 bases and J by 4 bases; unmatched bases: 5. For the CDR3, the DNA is TGTGCCAGCAGTTCAGCGGGACAGGGAAATCAGCCCCAGCATTTT. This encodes CASSSAGQGNQPQHF.

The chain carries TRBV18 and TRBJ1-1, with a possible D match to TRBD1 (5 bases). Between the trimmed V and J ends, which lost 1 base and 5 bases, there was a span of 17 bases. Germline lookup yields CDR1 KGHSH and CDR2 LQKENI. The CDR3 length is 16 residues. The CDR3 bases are TGTGCCAGCTCACCACTTGAGGGAGGGGCGTCGACTGAAGCTTTCTTT. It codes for CASSPLEGGASTEAFF.

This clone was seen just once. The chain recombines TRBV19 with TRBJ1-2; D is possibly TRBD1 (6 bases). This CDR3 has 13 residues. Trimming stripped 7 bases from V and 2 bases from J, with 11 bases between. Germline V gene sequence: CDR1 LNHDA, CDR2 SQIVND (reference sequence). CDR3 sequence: CASTGASNYGYTF. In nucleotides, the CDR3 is TGTGCCAGTACAGGGGCTTCAAACTATGGCTACACCTTC.

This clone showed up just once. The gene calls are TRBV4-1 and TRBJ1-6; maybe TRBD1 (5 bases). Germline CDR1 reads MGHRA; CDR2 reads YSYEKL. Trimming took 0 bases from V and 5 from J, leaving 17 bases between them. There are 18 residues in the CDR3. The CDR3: CASSQDPNPGPDNSPLHF. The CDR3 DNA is TGCGCCAGCAGCCAAGATCCAAACCCGGGACCTGATAATTCACCCCTCCACTTT.

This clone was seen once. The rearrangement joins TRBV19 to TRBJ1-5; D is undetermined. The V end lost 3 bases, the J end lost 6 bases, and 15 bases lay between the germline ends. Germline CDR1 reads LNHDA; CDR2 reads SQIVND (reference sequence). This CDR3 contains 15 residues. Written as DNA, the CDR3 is TGTGCCAGTAGTATTTATGGGAGAGGATCTCAGCCCCAGCATTTT. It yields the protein CASSIYGRGSQPQHF.

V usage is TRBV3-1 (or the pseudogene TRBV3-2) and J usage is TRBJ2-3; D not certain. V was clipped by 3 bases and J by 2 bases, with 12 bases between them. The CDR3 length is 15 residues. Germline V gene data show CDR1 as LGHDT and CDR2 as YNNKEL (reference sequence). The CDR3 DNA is TGTGCCAGCAGCCATTCGACGGAGTACACAGATACGCAGTATTTT. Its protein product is CASSHSTEYTDTQYF.

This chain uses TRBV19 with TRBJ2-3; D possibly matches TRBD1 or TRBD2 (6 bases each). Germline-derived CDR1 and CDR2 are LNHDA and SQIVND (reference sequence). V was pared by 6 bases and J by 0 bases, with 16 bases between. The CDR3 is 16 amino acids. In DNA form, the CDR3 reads TGTGCCAGTAGCAACGGGGGCTCAAGGAGCACAGATACGCAGTATTTT. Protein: CASSNGGSRSTDTQYF.

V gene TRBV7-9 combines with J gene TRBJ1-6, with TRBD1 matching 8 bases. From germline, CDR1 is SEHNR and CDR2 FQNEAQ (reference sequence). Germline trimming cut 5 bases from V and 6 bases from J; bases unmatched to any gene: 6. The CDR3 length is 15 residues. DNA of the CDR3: TGTGCCAGCAGCAGCGGACAGGGCTCTAATTCACCCCTCCACTTT. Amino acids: CASSSGQGSNSPLHF. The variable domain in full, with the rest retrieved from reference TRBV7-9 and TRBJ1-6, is DTGVSQNPRHKITKRGQNVTFRCDPISEHNRLYWYRQTLGQGPEFLTYFQNEAQLEKSRLLSDRFSAERPKGSFSTLEIQRTEQGDSAMYLCASSSGQGSNSPLHFGNGTRLTVT.

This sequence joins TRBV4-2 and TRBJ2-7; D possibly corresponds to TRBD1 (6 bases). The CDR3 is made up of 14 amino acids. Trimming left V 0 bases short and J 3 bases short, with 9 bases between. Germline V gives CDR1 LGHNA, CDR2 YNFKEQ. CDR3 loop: CASSQDSGVYEQYF. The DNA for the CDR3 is TGTGCCAGCAGCCAAGACTCAGGGGTCTACGAGCAGTACTTC.

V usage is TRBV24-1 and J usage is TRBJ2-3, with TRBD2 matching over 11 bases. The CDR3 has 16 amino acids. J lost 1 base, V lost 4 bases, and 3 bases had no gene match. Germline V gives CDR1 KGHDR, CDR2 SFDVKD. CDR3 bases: TGTGCCACCAGTGAAGCTAGCGGGGGGCGCACAGATACGCAGTATTTT. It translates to CATSEASGGRTDTQYF.

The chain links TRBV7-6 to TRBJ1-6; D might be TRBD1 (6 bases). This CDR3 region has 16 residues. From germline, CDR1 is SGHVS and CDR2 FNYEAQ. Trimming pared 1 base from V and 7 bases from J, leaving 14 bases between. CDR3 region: CASSLDIRGGNSPLHF. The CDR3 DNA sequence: TGTGCCAGCAGCTTAGATATTAGGGGGGGCAATTCACCCCTCCACTTT.

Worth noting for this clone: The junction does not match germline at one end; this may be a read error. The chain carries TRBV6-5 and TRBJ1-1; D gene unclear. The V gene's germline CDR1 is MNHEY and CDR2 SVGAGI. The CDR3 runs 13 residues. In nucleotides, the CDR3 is TGTGCCAGCAGCTACTTCGGGGTCGATGAAGCTTTCTTT. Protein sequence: CASSYFGVDEAFF.

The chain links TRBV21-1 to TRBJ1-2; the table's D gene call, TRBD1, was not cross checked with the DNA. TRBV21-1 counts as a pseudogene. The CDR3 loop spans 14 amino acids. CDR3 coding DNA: TGTGCCAGCAGCAAAGGAAACAGGGAAAGTGGCTACACCTTC. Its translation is CASSKGNRESGYTF.

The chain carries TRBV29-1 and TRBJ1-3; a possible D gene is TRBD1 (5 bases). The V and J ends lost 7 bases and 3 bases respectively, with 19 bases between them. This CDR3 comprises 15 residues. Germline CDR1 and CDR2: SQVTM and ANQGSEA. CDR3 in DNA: TGCAGCGCCGGAAAGGGACTGGAGGGTGGAAACACCATATATTTT. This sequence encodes CSAGKGLEGGNTIYF.

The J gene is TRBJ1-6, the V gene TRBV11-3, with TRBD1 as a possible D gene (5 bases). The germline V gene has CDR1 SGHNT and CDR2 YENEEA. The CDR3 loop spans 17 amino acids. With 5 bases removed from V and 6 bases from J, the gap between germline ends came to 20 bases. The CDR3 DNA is TGTGCCAGCAGCCGTATTTATGGGGACCAACCTAATTCACCCCTCCACTTT. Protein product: CASSRIYGDQPNSPLHF.

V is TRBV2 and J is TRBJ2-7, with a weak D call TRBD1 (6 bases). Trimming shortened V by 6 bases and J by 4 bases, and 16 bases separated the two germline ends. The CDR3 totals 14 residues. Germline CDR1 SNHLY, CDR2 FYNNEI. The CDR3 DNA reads TGTGCCAGCAGGACCGGGACACCCTTTTACGAGCAGTACTTC. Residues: CASRTGTPFYEQYF.

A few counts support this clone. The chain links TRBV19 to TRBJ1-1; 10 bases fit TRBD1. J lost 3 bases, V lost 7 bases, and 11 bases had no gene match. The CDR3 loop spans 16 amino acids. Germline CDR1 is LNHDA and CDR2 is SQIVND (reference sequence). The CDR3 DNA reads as TGTGCCAGTAACGCGGGACAGGGGTATGGGGACACTGAAGCTTTCTTT. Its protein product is CASNAGQGYGDTEAFF.